The 26 T cell receptor beta chains below all came from one sample that was sequenced in a study of radiotherapy plus CTLA-4 blockade in lung cancer. Method: immunoSEQ multiplex PCR; TCRdb's copy keeps in-frame clones and lacks some. The table includes roughly 110,000 clones, around 84% detected once. The input for sequencing was peripheral blood, taken from a patient treated with radiotherapy plus ipilimumab. The origin of the receptors is a human donor with non-small cell lung cancer that progressed on radiotherapy plus ipilimumab. Some clones in this sample may be carry-over from other donors' samples.

The gene calls are TRBV10-3 and TRBJ2-7; D remains ambiguous. Germline V gives CDR1 ENHRY, CDR2 SYGVKD. Trimming pared 6 bases from V and 0 bases from J, leaving 3 bases between. The CDR3 is 11 residues long. CDR3 nucleotide sequence: TGTGCCATCAGGGGCTCCTACGAGCAGTACTTC. It is translated as CAIRGSYEQYF.

The chain carries TRBV5-4 and TRBJ2-2; no clear D gene. V gave up 1 base and J gave up 2 bases, with 12 bases separating them. The CDR3 spans 16 residues. Germline CDR1 SGHNT, CDR2 YYREEE (reference sequence). As DNA, the CDR3 is TGTGCCAGCAGCTTGCGGCAGAGCGATAACACCGGGGAGCTGTTTTTT. This gives the protein CASSLRQSDNTGELFF. The full variable domain, its missing parts supplied by reference TRBV5-4 and TRBJ2-2, is ETGVTQSPTHLIKTRGQQVTLRCSSQSGHNTVSWYQQALGQGPQFIFQYYREEENGRGNFPPRFSGLQFPNYSSELNVNALELDDSALYLCASSLRQSDNTGELFFGEGSRLTVL.

The chain employs TRBV5-1 and TRBJ2-1, with 10 bases fitting TRBD2. The trim removed 4 bases at V and 11 bases at J, leaving 12 bases unmatched. This CDR3 spans 15 amino acids. Germline CDR1 and CDR2: SGHRS and YFSETQ. The CDR3 region has the DNA TGCGCCAGCAGCCTACGGACTAGCGGAGCGCAACAGCAGTTCTTC. Translating it yields CASSLRTSGAQQQFF.

This clone was seen a few times. This chain uses TRBV11-2 with TRBJ1-2, with D hard to call. The CDR3 runs to 13 residues. The germline CDR1 and CDR2 sequences are SGHAT and FQNNGV. V was trimmed by 3 bases and J by 2 bases, leaving 7 bases between them. In DNA form, the CDR3 reads TGTGCCAGCAGCTTTGGGCAGAACTATGGCTACACCTTC. Its protein product is CASSFGQNYGYTF.

The chain is built from TRBV15 and TRBJ1-2; 8 bases fit TRBD1. Germline V gene lookup returns CDR1 LNHNV and CDR2 YYDKDF (reference sequence). V was pared by 8 bases and J by 5 bases, with 10 bases of the junction left unmatched. This CDR3 region has 14 residues. CDR3 nucleotide sequence: TGTGCCACCGGACCCAGGGGGCAGTCTTATGGCTACACCTTC. This codes for CATGPRGQSYGYTF.

The chain uses TRBV10-3 and TRBJ2-7; 9 bases are a match to TRBD2. V lost 5 bases and J lost 4; bases outside the gene matches: 9. Germline V gene data show CDR1 as ENHRY and CDR2 as SYGVKD. This CDR3 has 15 amino acids. CDR3 sequence reads: CAISQPGLASYEQYF. In DNA, the CDR3 is TGTGCCATCAGTCAACCGGGACTAGCATCGTACGAGCAGTACTTC.

A word on this clone: At one of its ends the junction is not consistent with the germline gene, which may arise from a read error. V is TRBV7-7 and J is TRBJ2-2, with TRBD1 as a possible D gene (5 bases). Germline-derived CDR1 and CDR2 are SSHAT and FNYEAQ (reference sequence). The CDR3 runs to 15 residues. The CDR3 spells CASSLGVMGPGELFF. Written as DNA, the CDR3 is TGTGCTAGCAGCTTAGGTGTGATGGGGCCCGGGGAGCTGTTTTTT. The variable domain in full, with the rest retrieved from reference TRBV7-7 and TRBJ2-2, is GAGVSQSPRYKVTKRGQDVTLRCDPISSHATLYWYQQALGQGPEFLTYFNYEAQPDKSGLPSDRFSAERPEGSISTLTIQRTEQRDSAMYRCASSLGVMGPGELFFGEGSRLTVL.

This chain joins TRBV28 and TRBJ2-3; D may be TRBD1 (5 bases). V was clipped by 6 bases and J by 1 base, with 8 bases between them. Germline assignment: CDR1 MDHEN and CDR2 SYDVKM. The CDR3 is 13 amino acids. The CDR3 region has the DNA TGTGCCAGCAGGCTAGGGGGCACAGATACGCAGTATTTT. It codes for CASRLGGTDTQYF.

This chain links TRBV21-1 with TRBJ1-6. TRBV21-1 is a pseudogene locus. This CDR3 is built from 19 residues. CDR3 region: CASSKFMVCRAADNSPLHF. DNA of the CDR3: TGTGCCAGCAGCAAATTTATGGTTTGTAGGGCAGCCGATAATTCACCCCTCCACTTT.

This clone has more than one count but fewer than ten. This chain uses TRBV7-2 with TRBJ1-3, with D uncertain. Germline CDR1 and CDR2: SGHTA and FQGNSA. The germline V and J ends were trimmed by 5 bases and 4 bases, with 12 bases remaining between them. This CDR3 contains 14 residues. CDR3 DNA: TGTGCCAGCAGCGAATACCGCACGGGAAACACCATATATTTT. This encodes CASSEYRTGNTIYF.

The chain recombines TRBV5-6 with TRBJ1-2, with D unresolved. Germline CDR1 reads SGHDT; CDR2 reads YYEEEE. This CDR3 has 16 amino acids. Trimming pared 0 bases from V and 5 bases from J, leaving 17 bases between. CDR3 sequence: CASSLDGDGFGYGYTF. Written as DNA, the CDR3 is TGTGCCAGCAGCTTGGATGGTGACGGGTTTGGGTATGGCTACACCTTC.

This chain joins TRBV30 and TRBJ2-7; D may be TRBD1 or TRBD2 (5 bases each). The CDR3 totals 11 residues. Trimming took 2 bases from V and 6 from J, leaving 8 bases between them. Germline CDR1 and CDR2: GTSNPN and SVGIG (reference sequence). The CDR3 here is CAWSWGFEQYF. CDR3 DNA sequence: TGTGCCTGGAGTTGGGGGTTCGAGCAGTACTTC.

This clone appeared once. The chain uses TRBV11-2 and TRBJ1-2, with no clear D. This CDR3 contains 13 residues. The germline V gene encodes CDR1 SGHAT and CDR2 FQNNGV. V lost 2 bases and J lost 3, with 7 bases in between. This chain's CDR3 is CASSLPRDYGYTF. In DNA, the CDR3 is TGTGCCAGCAGCTTACCGAGGGACTATGGCTACACCTTC. Based on the CDR3 plus reference TRBV11-2 and TRBJ1-2, the full variable domain is EAGVAQSPRYKIIEKRQSVAFWCNPISGHATLYWYQQILGQGPKLLIQFQNNGVVDDSQLPKDRFSAERLKGVDSTLKIQPAKLEDSAVYLCASSLPRDYGYTFGSGTRLTVV.

J is TRBJ1-1 and V is TRBV7-3; tentatively, D is TRBD1 (5 bases). Germline-derived CDR1 and CDR2 are SGHTA and FQGTGA. Trimming shortened V by 2 bases and J by 0 bases, and 7 bases separated the two germline ends. The CDR3 loop spans 14 amino acids. The CDR3 protein is CASSLDRLNTEAFF. In DNA, the CDR3 is TGTGCCAGCAGCTTAGACAGATTGAACACTGAAGCTTTCTTT.

V is TRBV2 and J is TRBJ2-5; the match to TRBD2 covers 12 bases. V was clipped by 2 bases and J by 5 bases; unmatched bases: 3. CDR1 is SNHLY, CDR2 FYNNEI, per germline. CDR3 length: 15 amino acids. CDR3 bases: TGTGCCAGCAGTGAAACTAGCGGGGGGTCGGAGACCCAGTACTTC. Encoded protein: CASSETSGGSETQYF.

Only one count was recorded for this clone. The CDR3 nucleotides read TGTGCCAGCACCGTGGGGTGGGGACGGATGAACACTGAAGCTTTCTTT. This sequence encodes CASTVGWGRMNTEAFF. The chain couples TRBV2 to TRBJ1-1, with D maybe TRBD1 (5 bases). CDR3 length: 16 amino acids. Germline V lookup: CDR1 SNHLY, CDR2 FYNNEI. V dropped 7 bases and J dropped 0 bases, with 18 bases sitting between them.

The rearrangement joins TRBV25-1 to TRBJ1-1; weak D call: TRBD1 (5 bases). Germline V gene lookup returns CDR1 MGHDK and CDR2 SYGVNS. The CDR3 spans 17 residues. V lost 0 bases and J lost 0, with 14 bases in between. The DNA of the CDR3 is TGTGCCAGCAGTGAATATATAAGGGGCCCCCTGAACACTGAAGCTTTCTTT. This sequence encodes CASSEYIRGPLNTEAFF.

The genes are TRBV7-2 and TRBJ2-5, with 7 bases identical to TRBD2. This CDR3 contains 16 residues. Germline V gives CDR1 SGHTA, CDR2 FQGNSA. V lost 5 bases to trimming and J lost 1 base; unmatched junction nucleotides: 10. CDR3 coding DNA: TGTGCCAGCAGCCCCCGGGGAGGGATGATCCAAGAGACCCAGTACTTC. It translates to CASSPRGGMIQETQYF.

This chain joins TRBV18 and TRBJ2-6; D is unresolved. With 4 bases removed from V and 0 bases from J, the gap between germline ends came to 13 bases. The CDR3 loop spans 17 amino acids. Per the germline V gene, CDR1 is KGHSH and CDR2 is LQKENI. The CDR3 reads CASSLIGEHSGANVLTF. CDR3 nucleotides: TGTGCCAGCTCACTCATAGGCGAACACTCTGGGGCCAACGTCCTGACTTTC.

V gene TRBV19 combines with J gene TRBJ2-7, with D unresolved. Germline V gives CDR1 LNHDA, CDR2 SQIVND (reference sequence). This CDR3 spans 13 amino acids. V was pared by 1 base and J by 0 bases, with 4 bases between. Here the CDR3 reads CASSIAVSYEQYF. As DNA, the CDR3 is TGTGCCAGTAGTATAGCGGTCTCCTACGAGCAGTACTTC.

The V and J genes are TRBV7-3 and TRBJ2-2; D not resolved. V lost 0 bases and J 5 bases, leaving 10 bases between the germline ends. CDR3 length equals 15 residues. The germline CDR1 and CDR2 sequences are SGHTA and FQGTGA. The DNA of the CDR3 is TGTGCCAGCAGCTTAACGCGCTCAGGAACCGGGGAGCTGTTTTTT. This gives the protein CASSLTRSGTGELFF.

This chain joins TRBV10-3 and TRBJ2-5, with D unclear. This CDR3 spans 11 amino acids. Trimming removed 2 bases from V and 4 bases from J, with 2 bases in between. The germline CDR1 and CDR2 sequences are ENHRY and SYGVKD. The CDR3 DNA follows: TGTGCCATCAGTGAGAGAGAGACCCAGTACTTC. Amino acid sequence: CAISERETQYF.

The chain links TRBV6-1 to TRBJ2-7, with a weak D call TRBD1 (6 bases). There are 15 residues in the CDR3. Trimming took 2 bases from V and 2 from J, leaving 13 bases between them. CDR1 and CDR2 from the germline V gene are MNHNS and SASEGT. This CDR3 is CASSERYGGTYEQYF. CDR3 DNA: TGTGCCAGCAGTGAACGATATGGGGGCACCTACGAGCAGTACTTC.

The chain combines TRBV29-1 with TRBJ2-1; TRBD2 aligns across 11 bases. V trimming: 4 bases; J trimming: 0 bases; junction bases outside the gene matches: 8. The CDR3 is made up of 17 amino acids. Germline-derived CDR1 and CDR2 are SQVTM and ANQGSEA. The CDR3 coding sequence is TGCAGCGTTGGGGGGACTAGCGGCGCGAGCTCCTACAATGAGCAGTTCTTC. The encoded protein is CSVGGTSGASSYNEQFF.

The rearrangement joins TRBV5-1 to TRBJ1-6; D not certain. The CDR3 is 17 amino acids. In germline, CDR1 is SGHRS, CDR2 YFSETQ. Trimming took 0 bases from V and 9 from J, leaving 19 bases between them. Written as DNA, the CDR3 is TGCGCCAGCAGCTTGGCGCCTCTCGGGCCGGTCGGTTCACCCCTCCACTTT. It encodes CASSLAPLGPVGSPLHF.

The V gene is TRBV5-1, the J gene TRBJ2-5, with 9 bases that match TRBD1. The CDR3 has 15 residues. The V and J ends lost 2 bases and 5 bases, in that order; junction bases with no gene match: 7. The germline V gene has CDR1 SGHRS and CDR2 YFSETQ. CDR3 amino acids: CASSFGTGLMETQYF. DNA of the CDR3: TGCGCCAGCAGCTTTGGGACAGGGTTGATGGAGACCCAGTACTTC. The variable domain in full, with the rest retrieved from reference TRBV5-1 and TRBJ2-5, is KAGVTQTPRYLIKTRGQQVTLSCSPISGHRSVSWYQQTPGQGLQFLFEYFSETQRNKGNFPGRFSGRQFSNSRSEMNVSTLELGDSALYLCASSFGTGLMETQYFGPGTRLLVL.